Presented here are 13 T cell receptor beta chains from one specimen sequenced in a study of response to subunit inactivated influenza vaccine. TCRdb re-called the RT-PCR reads with MiXCR, one entry per CDR3 protein. The profile shows 450,000 to 500,000 distinct CDR3 sequences, 9.5% to 13% of them singletons. The material was PBMCs from blood, obtained roughly 46 days after vaccination. Every receptor here comes from a man aged 50-60 years who received an inactivated influenza vaccine.

The V gene is TRBV5-6, the J gene TRBJ2-5; TRBD1 might be the D (6 bases). V lost 0 bases to trimming and J lost 5 bases, with 14 bases between them. The CDR3 contains 15 residues. Germline V gene data show CDR1 as SGHDT and CDR2 as YYEEEE. DNA for the CDR3: TGTGCCAGCAGCTTGGACAGGGTTGGACTGGAGACCCAGTACTTC. Amino acid sequence: CASSLDRVGLETQYF.

The sample holds a few counts of this clonotype. This chain joins TRBV29-1 and TRBJ1-6; 11 bases map to TRBD1. CDR3 length equals 13 residues. Germline V gene lookup returns CDR1 SQVTM and CDR2 ANQGSEA. The CDR3 sequence is CGDRGSYNSPLHF. CDR3 sequence (DNA): TGCGGGGACAGGGGGTCCTATAATTCACCCCTCCACTTT.

This clonotype was counted only a few times. The gene calls are TRBV7-9 and TRBJ2-7, with TRBD2 matching 7 bases. Germline loops: CDR1 SEHNR, CDR2 FQNEAQ (reference sequence). Losses at the gene ends were 10 bases for V and 1 base for J; bases not matched to a gene: 10. This CDR3 region has 14 residues. CDR3 sequence reads: CATQRGRESYEQYF. Written as DNA, the CDR3 is TGTGCCACCCAGCGAGGGCGGGAGTCCTACGAGCAGTACTTC.

The count of this clonotype is one. A clone one base away is much larger, so this may be a read error. This rearrangement joins TRBV10-1 to TRBJ1-5; D ambiguous. Between the trimmed V and J ends, which lost 1 base and 3 bases, there was a span of 4 bases. Germline CDR1 is WNHNN and CDR2 is SYGVQD (reference sequence). CDR3 length equals 13 residues. The CDR3, as DNA: TGCGCCAGCAGTGAGTGTCACAATCAGCCCCAGCATTTT. Amino acids: CASSECHNQPQHF.

The table lists this clonotype with a few counts. This rearrangement joins TRBV2 to TRBJ2-2; no firm D call. V gave up 2 bases and J gave up 7 bases, with 17 bases separating them. The CDR3 covers 16 residues. Germline V CDR1 and CDR2: SNHLY, FYNNEI. The CDR3 DNA reads TGTGCCAGCAGTGAATGGCCACCGGGCATCGGCGGGGAGCTGTTTTTT. Translation gives CASSEWPPGIGGELFF.

This clonotype was observed at least ten times. The V and J genes are TRBV15 and TRBJ2-3; 7 positions agree with TRBD1. This CDR3 has 15 amino acids. V trimming: 4 bases; J trimming: 0 bases; junction bases outside the gene matches: 4. Germline CDR1 reads LNHNV; CDR2 reads YYDKDF (reference sequence). The CDR3 protein is CATSKGTASTDTQYF. The CDR3 nucleotides are TGTGCCACCAGCAAGGGGACAGCTAGCACAGATACGCAGTATTTT.

The sample holds a few counts of this clonotype. J is TRBJ1-1 and V is TRBV5-6; 11 nucleotides line up with TRBD1. V was pared by 0 bases and J by 4 bases, with 2 bases of the junction left unmatched. CDR1 is SGHDT, CDR2 YYEEEE, per germline. CDR3 length equals 15 residues. The CDR3 is CASSLVGQGATEAFF. The CDR3 DNA reads TGTGCCAGCAGCTTGGTAGGACAGGGGGCCACTGAAGCTTTCTTT.

This clonotype showed up just a few times. The chain uses TRBV20-1 and TRBJ1-2; the D is unclear. CDR3 size: 13 residues. CDR1 is DFQATT, CDR2 SNEGSKA, per germline (reference sequence). Trimming pared 3 bases from V and 3 bases from J, leaving 11 bases between. CDR3 nucleotide sequence: TGCAGTGCTAGTGTTGGAGGAGACTATGGCTACACCTTC. This translates into CSASVGGDYGYTF.

This clonotype occurred a few times. V and J are TRBV7-9 and TRBJ1-2, with D unresolved. CDR1 and CDR2 from the germline V gene are SEHNR and FQNEAQ (reference sequence). The length of the CDR3 is 11 residues. Deletions cut 5 bases from V and 12 bases from J, with 13 bases between. CDR3 loop: CASSPQDGDTF. The CDR3 DNA is TGTGCCAGCAGCCCACAAGATGGAGACACCTTC.

V usage is TRBV5-5 and J usage is TRBJ1-2, with D unclear. Trimming pared 2 bases from V and 3 bases from J, leaving 14 bases between. This CDR3 is built from 15 residues. The germline V gene encodes CDR1 SGHKS and CDR2 YYEKEE (reference sequence). The CDR3 coding sequence is TGTGCCAGCAGCTTTCCTTACCCGTATGACTATGGCTACACCTTC. Translated: CASSFPYPYDYGYTF.

This clonotype was seen repeatedly, ten times or more. The chain couples TRBV29-1 to TRBJ1-1, with D hard to call. Germline V CDR1 and CDR2: SQVTM, ANQGSEA. This CDR3 is 14 amino acids long. Trimming shortened V by 5 bases and J by 6 bases, and 19 bases separated the two germline ends. The CDR3 spells CSVTHPGLGSEAFF. CDR3 DNA: TGCAGCGTTACACACCCGGGCCTCGGTTCTGAAGCTTTCTTT.

This clonotype was observed a few times. The V gene is TRBV15, the J gene TRBJ2-3, with D possibly TRBD1 on 5 matching bases. The CDR3 is 16 amino acids. Germline CDR1 is LNHNV and CDR2 is YYDKDF (reference sequence). V was trimmed by 5 bases and J by 0 bases, leaving 15 bases between them. In DNA, the CDR3 is TGTGCCACCAGCTCCCGGACAAGACCTAGCACAGATACGCAGTATTTT. This translates into CATSSRTRPSTDTQYF.

The genes are TRBV11-2 and TRBJ2-3; TRBD1 agrees at 9 bases. Germline V lookup: CDR1 SGHAT, CDR2 FQNNGV. The trim removed 5 bases at V and 5 bases at J, leaving 8 bases unmatched. This CDR3 is built from 15 residues. CDR3 residues: CASSLLGGQGDTQYF. The CDR3 bases are TGTGCCAGCAGCCTACTCGGGGGACAGGGAGATACGCAGTATTTT.